A selection of T cell receptor beta chains follows, all from one sample in a study of regulatory T cells in long-lasting Graves disease. Using its own MiXCR run on the multiplex PCR reads, TCRdb lists one record per CDR3 protein. The table has 700,000 or so distinct CDR3 sequences, roughly 30% seen once. Sequenced material: peripheral blood mononuclear cells (PBMCs), taken when the disease was refractory, from a patient treated with antithyroid drugs. The receptors were gathered from a female donor with Graves disease. Both conserved end residues are part of each CDR3. The D gene is left open where the match is weak. Some rows mark clone size as missing; the rest say once, few, many or name a class of expanded clone.

>many|TRBV7-2|TRBJ1-5|-
TGTGCCAGCAGCTTAGCTGAATGGTTGACTCAGCCCCAGCATTTT
CASSLAEWLTQPQHF
>few|TRBV5-1|TRBJ1-1|-
TGCGCCAGCGAGGGGGGCGCCGGGAACACTGAAGCTTTCTTT
CASEGGAGNTEAFF
>many|TRBV12-3/TRBV12-4|TRBJ2-7|TRBD2
TGTGCCAGCGGGGTAGCGGGAGGCTCCTACGAGCAGTACTTC
CASGVAGGSYEQYF
>-|TRBV3-1|TRBJ1-2|-
TGTGCCAGCAGCCAAGCCCCGGCGGCAGCTGGCTACACCTTC
CASSQAPAAAGYTF
>few|TRBV10-3|TRBJ1-2|-
TGTGCCATCAGTCAACAGGGCGAGGGCTACACCTTC
CAISQQGEGYTF
>-|TRBV6-2/TRBV6-3|TRBJ1-6|TRBD1
TGTGCCAGCAGTTACTCCGGGACAGGGAGCTCCTATAATTCACCCCTCCACTTT
CASSYSGTGSSYNSPLHF
>many|TRBV12-3/TRBV12-4|TRBJ2-4|TRBD2
TGTGCCAGCAGCTTAGCGGGAACGGCCAAAAACATTCAGTACTTC
CASSLAGTAKNIQYF
>-|TRBV29-1|TRBJ1-1|-
TGCAGCGTTGAAGATCCCTTGAACACTGAAGCTTTCTTT
CSVEDPLNTEAFF
>few|TRBV10-3|TRBJ1-5|-
TGTGCCATCAGCCCGGGAAATCAGCCCCAGCATTTT
CAISPGNQPQHF
>-|TRBV2|TRBJ1-6|-
TGTGCCAGCAGTTACAGTGGGTCTACAAATTCACCCCTCCACTTT
CASSYSGSTNSPLHF
>-|TRBV6-1|TRBJ1-6|-
TGTGCCAGCAGTCAACGGGACACCCTAAGGACACCCCTCCACTTT
CASSQRDTLRTPLHF
>-|TRBV7-3|TRBJ2-2|TRBD2
TGTGCCAGCAGCCAACTCGGGGCGGGAGTAGTCGGGGAGCTGTTTTTT
CASSQLGAGVVGELFF
>-|TRBV11-2|TRBJ2-7|-
TGTGCCAGCACCGCCGATAGCAAGGACGAGCAGTACTTC
CASTADSKDEQYF
>few|TRBV6-2/TRBV6-3|TRBJ1-6|-
TGTGCCAGCAGTCTTACGGGTCAGGGACACTCACCCCTCCACTTT
CASSLTGQGHSPLHF
>-|TRBV5-5|TRBJ2-5|-
TGTGCCAGCAGCTTGGCCAAGACTTTTAACCCCCAAGAGACCCAGTACTTC
CASSLAKTFNPQETQYF
>many|TRBV2|TRBJ2-7|-
TGTGCCAGCAGGGGAGCCTCGGGTCCTAAGCAGTACTTC
CASRGASGPKQYF
>-|TRBV5-1|TRBJ2-7|TRBD2
TGCGCCAGCAGCTTGGATAATAGCGGGAGTTACGAGCAGTACTTC
CASSLDNSGSYEQYF
>few|TRBV6-2/TRBV6-3|TRBJ1-3|-
TGTGCCAGCAGTTATGAGGGCTCTGGAAACACCATATATTTT
CASSYEGSGNTIYF
>-|TRBV12-3/TRBV12-4|TRBJ1-2|-
TGTGCCAGCAGCAGCGATACAGGGCTCTATGGCTACACCTTC
CASSSDTGLYGYTF
>few|TRBV5-1|TRBJ1-2|-
TGCGCCAGCAGCTTGGCGAGATCTGCAGGGTCTAACTATGGCTACACCTTC
CASSLARSAGSNYGYTF
>-|TRBV29-1|TRBJ1-2|TRBD1
TGCAGCGTACTACAGGGGGTTATAGGTGGCTACACCTTC
CSVLQGVIGGYTF
>-|TRBV3-1|TRBJ2-5|TRBD2
TGTGCCAGCAGCCTACGAACCGGGACTAGGGAGACCCAGTACTTC
CASSLRTGTRETQYF
>-|TRBV6-1|TRBJ2-5|-
TGTGCCAGCTGGGATGGGATCCTCGGTCCAGAGACCCAGTACTTC
CASWDGILGPETQYF
>many|TRBV12-3/TRBV12-4|TRBJ1-1|TRBD1
TGTGCCAGCACCTTATATGGGACAGGGTCGAGGGCTGAAGCTTTCTTT
CASTLYGTGSRAEAFF
>many|TRBV12-3/TRBV12-4|TRBJ1-5|-
TGTGCCAGCAGTTTACAACAGGGTGGCAATCAGCCCCAGCATTTT
CASSLQQGGNQPQHF
>-|TRBV5-1|TRBJ1-1|-
TGCGCCAGCAGCTGGGGGGACGGTGAAGCTTTCTTT
CASSWGDGEAFF
>few|TRBV29-1|TRBJ1-1|-
TGCAGCGTGGTTACTGGACAGCTGAACACTGAAGCTTTCTTT
CSVVTGQLNTEAFF
>few|TRBV20-1|TRBJ1-3|-
TGCAGTGCTATAGGTTTCTCGGGAAACACCATATATTTT
CSAIGFSGNTIYF
>few|TRBV6-5|TRBJ2-7|-
TGTGCCAGCAGTTACTCGGGCAGGGGGGGGTCCTACGAGCAGTACTTC
CASSYSGRGGSYEQYF
>few|TRBV7-9|TRBJ1-2|-
TGTGCCAGCAGCCCGACCGGGGACCGTTCTCACTTC
CASSPTGDRSHF
>-|TRBV6-2/TRBV6-3|TRBJ1-4|TRBD1
TGTGCCAGCAGTTACCGTCGAGGGGGCGAGGGTGAAAAACTGTTTTTT
CASSYRRGGEGEKLFF
>-|TRBV29-1|TRBJ1-1|-
TGCAGCGTTGATACCGGGACAATGCTTGGGTCTGAAGCTTTCTTT
CSVDTGTMLGSEAFF
>-|TRBV19|TRBJ2-7|TRBD1
TGTGCCAGTAGTATCCCGGGACAGGGGACATACGAGCAGTACTTC
CASSIPGQGTYEQYF
>many|TRBV30|TRBJ2-5|-
TGTGCCTGGAGTGGATTGGCAGGTGAAACCCAGTACTTC
CAWSGLAGETQYF
>-|TRBV9|TRBJ1-2|TRBD1
TGTGCCAGCAGCGTAGTTGACAGGGGGCCGCCATACTATGGCTACACCTTC
CASSVVDRGPPYYGYTF
>few|TRBV20-1|TRBJ2-7|TRBD2
TGCAGTGCTAGCACTAGCGGGAGTAGAGAGCAGTACTTC
CSASTSGSREQYF
>-|TRBV28|TRBJ1-5|-
TGTGCCAGCAGTTTATTCTTCCTGATTCGCGACAGAGTTCAACTTAGCAATCAGCCCCAGCATTTT
CASSLFFLIRDRVQLSNQPQHF
>many|TRBV29-1|TRBJ1-1|TRBD1
TGCAGCGTTGAGCAGGGGGCGCACACTGAAGCTTTCTTT
CSVEQGAHTEAFF
>many|TRBV30|TRBJ1-2|-
TGTGCCTGGAGTGTACAGAGCGGCTATGGCTACACCTTC
CAWSVQSGYGYTF
>few|TRBV19|TRBJ1-1|TRBD1
TGTGCCAGTAAGCCTACGACAGGGGTGGTTGAAGCTTTCTTT
CASKPTTGVVEAFF
>many|TRBV11-2|TRBJ1-5|TRBD1
TGTGCCAGCAGCAGGACAGGGGTCAATCAGCCCCAGCATTTT
CASSRTGVNQPQHF